This T cell receptor beta chain was captured by sequencing in a study of cytomegalovirus exposure and HLA in healthy donors. The wider study: Out of 150 million to 200 million T cells, an earlier analysis found over 100 million unique TCR beta sequences in total.

Study observations and caveats: A missense variant in DCLRE1C was later tied to TCR beta V- and J-gene trimming. A few of the chains that were CMV-associated were confirmed in vitro to be specific for CMV antigens. Accounts indicate the classifier identified cytomegalovirus status with strong specificity and sensitivity.

This PCR relied on a set of 60 Vbeta primers and 13 Jbeta primers. The data were produced by immunoSEQ multiplex PCR, yet TCRdb's version contains in-frame clones alone and is incomplete. The sample table includes about 130,000 clones. Trimming took 1 base from V and 10 from J, leaving 10 bases between them. The CDR3 is 12 amino acids. Germline lookup yields CDR1 MGHRA and CDR2 YSYEKL. With respect to this clone: Its antigen is currently unknown.

The specimen was PBMCs. This TCR was recovered from a man aged 25 to 40 in good health and CMV-seronegative. The rearrangement joins TRBV4-1 to TRBJ1-1; D uncertain. CDR3 in DNA: TGCGCCAGCAGCCAAGGGCTGTACCCAGCTTTCTTT. This codes for CASSQGLYPAFF.